This T cell receptor (beta chain) came from a study of blood T cell repertoires in COVID-19. Study-level information: From T cells, B-cell-depleted T cells, or PBMCs came the material, which was cDNA or gDNA.

Trimming at V came to 4 bases and at J to 3 bases, leaving 3 bases not matched to a gene. Germline assignment: CDR1 MGHRA and CDR2 YSYEKL. The CDR3 extends over 14 amino acids. Source study methods: Reference gene primer amplification yielded estimated nucleated cell counts. Measured with immunoSEQ multiplex PCR; TCRdb has only the in-frame clones, and not every one. V, J and clone size were drawn from that table, and D and trimming were deduced from the DNA. The data contain 350,000 to 500,000 clones, about 87% of them seen just once; the ten biggest clones take up less than 0.95%. Sequencing input: peripheral blood. The rearrangement joins TRBV4-1 to TRBJ2-3, with 8 bases identical to TRBD1. The receptor comes from a man between 18 and 29 years old with COVID-19, enrolled during active disease. The CDR3 DNA reads as TGCGCCAGCAGCCCCGACAGGGGAACAGATACGCAGTATTTT. Encoded protein: CASSPDRGTDTQYF.